This TCR beta chain came from a study of blood T cell repertoires in COVID-19. Study as a whole: Collection of acute and convalescent COVID-19 samples took place in the United States, Italy and Spain. Nucleic acid was either cDNA or gDNA, and it came from T cells, B-cell-depleted T cells, or PBMCs.

In the original analysis: From reference gene primer amplification, estimates of nucleated cell counts were derived. TCRdb keeps only in-frame clones here, not all; method: immunoSEQ multiplex PCR. V, J and clone size are those of that table, while D and trimming were read from the DNA. The sample has about 230,000 clones, roughly 84% seen once. The CDR3 is made up of 14 amino acids. Germline-derived CDR1 and CDR2 are MDHEN and SYDVKM. Germline trimming cut 6 bases from V and 7 bases from J; bases unmatched to any gene: 6. V is TRBV28 and J is TRBJ1-4; TRBD1 matches 9 bases. The sequenced sample consisted of peripheral blood. This sequence was found in a man aged 35-49 years with acute or convalescent COVID-19. CDR3 protein: CASRGQGVGEKLFF. In DNA, the CDR3 is TGTGCCAGCAGGGGACAGGGAGTAGGTGAAAAACTGTTTTTT.